These 28 T cell receptor beta chains share one sample of origin, sequenced in a study of patients and donors after allogeneic stem cell transplantation. TCRdb passed the RT-PCR reads through MiXCR, listing each CDR3 protein once. The sample records roughly 190,000 distinct CDR3 sequences, about 40% being singletons. Source material: blood, either unsorted or a sorted T cell fraction (not recorded which). The receptors shown here come from a human donor who was either an allogeneic HSCT recipient or a stem cell or donor lymphocyte infusion donor (not recorded which). It is not recorded whose cells these are; they may come from a transplant donor.

The chain employs TRBV5-1 and TRBJ2-1, with 11 bases lining up with TRBD2. Germline-derived CDR1 and CDR2 are SGHRS and YFSETQ. The CDR3 extends over 20 amino acids. V lost 3 bases to trimming and J lost 4 bases; unmatched junction nucleotides: 18. The CDR3 loop is CASSSRGLAGSRGVYNEQFF. The CDR3 DNA reads as TGCGCCAGCAGCTCCCGAGGACTAGCGGGCTCCCGGGGGGTTTACAATGAGCAGTTCTTC.

The sample holds a few counts of this clonotype. The J gene is TRBJ1-5, the V gene TRBV10-3; 7 nucleotides match TRBD1. The J segment lost 3 bases and the V segment lost 4 bases, leaving 3 bases of the junction unmatched. Germline V gene lookup returns CDR1 ENHRY and CDR2 SYGVKD. The CDR3 sequence is 14 residues long. CDR3 region: CAISGGTDNQPQHF. In DNA, the CDR3 is TGTGCCATCAGTGGCGGGACAGACAATCAGCCCCAGCATTTT.

The chain combines TRBV11-3 with TRBJ1-2; no clear D. With 5 bases removed from V and 4 bases from J, the gap between germline ends came to 14 bases. The CDR3 has 14 residues. CDR1 and CDR2 (germline): SGHNT, YENEEA. The CDR3 sequence is CASSQGDLGYGYTF. The CDR3 DNA is TGTGCCAGCAGCCAAGGAGACCTAGGCTATGGCTACACCTTC.

The chain is built from TRBV14 and TRBJ2-3, with D possibly matching TRBD1 (5 bases). The CDR3 spans 15 residues. V lost 0 bases and J lost 3, with 10 bases in between. The V gene's germline CDR1 is SGHDN and CDR2 FVKESK. DNA of the CDR3: TGTGCCAGCAGCCAAGACAGGGAAAGTACAGATACGCAGTATTTT. It translates to CASSQDRESTDTQYF.

This chain connects TRBV15 to TRBJ1-1, with 8 bases lining up with TRBD1. V lost 0 bases to trimming and J lost 5 bases; unmatched junction nucleotides: 5. In germline, CDR1 is LNHNV, CDR2 YYDKDF (reference sequence). The CDR3 extends over 15 amino acids. The CDR3 region has the DNA TGTGCCACCAGCAGAGATCGGACAGGGCGAACTGAAGCTTTCTTT. It yields the protein CATSRDRTGRTEAFF.

For the CDR3, the DNA is TGTGCCAGCAAGCTAGCGGCTAACACCGGGGAGCTGTTTTTT. This encodes CASKLAANTGELFF. The gene calls are TRBV2 and TRBJ2-2; 7 bases line up with TRBD2. The germline V gene encodes CDR1 SNHLY and CDR2 FYNNEI. The V segment lost 7 bases and the J segment 2 bases; nucleotides outside the gene matches: 4. This CDR3 comprises 14 residues.

The rearrangement joins TRBV28 to TRBJ2-3; TRBD2 aligns across 9 bases. This CDR3 contains 14 residues. Germline V gene data show CDR1 as MDHEN and CDR2 as SYDVKM. V trimming: 5 bases; J trimming: 5 bases; junction bases outside the gene matches: 5. This CDR3 reads CASSRSGSGDTQYF. The CDR3 DNA reads TGTGCCAGCAGTCGTAGCGGGAGCGGAGATACGCAGTATTTT. Together with reference TRBV28 and TRBJ2-3, the CDR3 gives the full variable domain: DVKVTQSSRYLVKRTGEKVFLECVQDMDHENMFWYRQDPGLGLRLIYFSYDVKMKEKGDIPEGYSVSREKKERFSLILESASTNQTSMYLCASSRSGSGDTQYFGPGTRLTVL.

The chain recombines TRBV6-2 or TRBV6-3 with TRBJ2-7, with a weak D call TRBD1 (6 bases). The CDR3 spans 17 residues. V lost 4 bases and J lost 0, with 19 bases in between. Germline CDR1 reads MNHEY; CDR2 reads SVGEGT. The DNA for the CDR3 is TGTGCCAGCAGTTCCAGCCTGACAGGACCTTCCTCCTACGAGCAGTACTTC. Amino acid sequence: CASSSSLTGPSSYEQYF.

This clonotype was detected only a few times. The chain combines TRBV19 with TRBJ1-5; TRBD1 matches at 8 bases. Germline V lookup: CDR1 LNHDA, CDR2 SQIVND (reference sequence). V dropped 3 bases and J dropped 10; count of bases not matched to a gene: 17. The CDR3 has 17 amino acids. The CDR3 sequence is CASSIVGAGGLQGPQHF. The CDR3 coding sequence is TGTGCCAGTAGTATTGTAGGGGCAGGGGGCCTCCAAGGACCCCAGCATTTT.

The V and J genes are TRBV10-3 and TRBJ2-7; D possibly corresponds to TRBD2 (5 bases). Germline values: CDR1 ENHRY, CDR2 SYGVKD. This CDR3 region has 13 residues. Trimming shortened V by 4 bases and J by 3 bases, and 10 bases separated the two germline ends. The CDR3, as DNA: TGTGCCATCAGTGGGGAGCCGAACTACGAGCAGTACTTC. This translates into CAISGEPNYEQYF.

The chain is built from TRBV5-1 and TRBJ2-3, with a tentative D call TRBD2 (5 bases). Looked up from germline, CDR1 is SGHRS and CDR2 is YFSETQ. CDR3 length equals 14 residues. V was shortened by 2 bases and J by 0 bases, with 7 bases between the two germline ends. CDR3 amino acids: CASSFWESTDTQYF. The CDR3 DNA sequence: TGCGCCAGCAGCTTCTGGGAGAGCACAGATACGCAGTATTTT.

The chain links TRBV6-5 to TRBJ2-1; 7 nucleotides line up with TRBD1. Trimming at V came to 5 bases and at J to 5 bases, leaving 9 bases not matched to a gene. The CDR3 length is 15 residues. Germline V gives CDR1 MNHEY, CDR2 SVGAGI. CDR3 sequence: CASSRDRVPNNEQFF. In DNA, the CDR3 is TGTGCCAGCAGTCGAGACAGGGTGCCCAACAATGAGCAGTTCTTC.

The gene calls are TRBV12-3 or TRBV12-4 and TRBJ2-1; 7 positions agree with TRBD2. The V segment lost 4 bases and the J segment 6 bases; nucleotides outside the gene matches: 9. CDR3 size: 15 residues. CDR3 DNA: TGTGCCAGCAGTTCCAGCGGGACTACCCTCAATGAGCAGTTCTTC. Protein product: CASSSSGTTLNEQFF.

This clonotype came up a few times. The chain has TRBV20-1 and TRBJ2-2; 10 bases align to TRBD2. Germline V gene lookup returns CDR1 DFQATT and CDR2 SNEGSKA (reference sequence). After removal of 5 bases from V and 0 bases from J, the junction contained 12 bases not matched to a gene. The CDR3 is 18 residues long. The CDR3 DNA reads as TGCAGTGCTCGGGAAGTCGGGACTAGCGCTACGAACACCGGGGAGCTGTTTTTT. Translation gives CSAREVGTSATNTGELFF.

V usage is TRBV12-3 or TRBV12-4 and J usage is TRBJ2-1; 9 bases agree with TRBD2. CDR3 length equals 14 residues. V was pared by 2 bases and J by 7 bases, with 3 bases of the junction left unmatched. DNA for the CDR3: TGTGCCAGCAGTTTACTAGCGGGACTGAATGAGCAGTTCTTC. The encoded protein is CASSLLAGLNEQFF.

The chain combines TRBV12-3 or TRBV12-4 with TRBJ2-7, with D maybe TRBD2 (6 bases). There are 15 residues in the CDR3. Between the trimmed V and J ends, which lost 3 bases and 0 bases, there was a span of 12 bases. The CDR3 spells CASSLGQRASYEQYF. The CDR3, as DNA: TGTGCCAGCAGTTTGGGGCAGCGGGCCTCCTACGAGCAGTACTTC.

This clonotype came up a few times. The CDR3 sequence is CASSIRGGTGATEAFF. The CDR3 DNA follows: TGTGCCAGCAGTATTAGAGGGGGGACAGGGGCCACTGAAGCTTTCTTT. The V and J genes are TRBV7-2 and TRBJ1-1; 10 positions match TRBD1. The CDR3 is 16 amino acids. Trimming took 6 bases from V and 4 from J; bases not matched to a gene: 11. The germline V gene encodes CDR1 SGHTA and CDR2 FQGNSA.

The chain joins TRBV5-7 to TRBJ2-1; D not resolved. TRBV5-7 has ORF status, its function being uncertain. V was shortened by 9 bases and J by 3 bases, with 13 bases between the two germline ends. The CDR3 extends over 13 amino acids. The CDR3 sequence: CAKTPRGYNEQFF. The CDR3, as DNA: TGTGCCAAGACACCCAGAGGCTACAATGAGCAGTTCTTC.

This rearrangement joins TRBV9 to TRBJ2-1, with 8 bases matching TRBD2. The germline CDR1 and CDR2 sequences are SGDLS and YYNGEE. This CDR3 has 16 residues. V lost 4 bases, J lost 0 bases, and 6 bases stayed unmatched. The CDR3 spells CASSPVAGSSYNEQFF. In nucleotides, the CDR3 is TGTGCCAGCAGCCCGGTAGCGGGGAGCTCCTACAATGAGCAGTTCTTC.

The table lists this clonotype with a few counts. The chain couples TRBV12-3 or TRBV12-4 to TRBJ2-4, with a tentative D call TRBD1 (7 bases). The CDR3 is 14 residues long. Between the trimmed V and J ends, which lost 5 bases and 5 bases, there was a span of 13 bases. This chain's CDR3 is CASSGRTGENIQYF. The CDR3 region has the DNA TGTGCCAGCAGTGGGAGGACAGGAGAAAACATTCAGTACTTC.

This clonotype showed up just a few times. The J gene is TRBJ2-1, the V gene TRBV5-1, with a tentative D call TRBD2 (6 bases). Germline lookup yields CDR1 SGHRS and CDR2 YFSETQ. Trimming took off 4 bases at V and 4 bases at J, with 24 bases between the two ends. CDR3 length equals 18 residues. DNA for the CDR3: TGCGCCAGCAGCCGACCCCGCCTTCGGGACTGGGGTTACAATGAGCAGTTCTTC. It encodes CASSRPRLRDWGYNEQFF.

The sample holds a few counts of this clonotype. The V call is TRBV7-9, the J call TRBJ1-6; D gene unclear. Per germline, CDR1 SEHNR and CDR2 FQNEAQ (reference sequence). V shed 3 bases and J shed 5 bases, with 11 bases lying between them. This CDR3 has 15 residues. CDR3 DNA: TGTGCCAGCAGCTTTTCTGGACCGAATAATTCACCCCTCCACTTT. Translating it yields CASSFSGPNNSPLHF. The variable domain in full, with the rest retrieved from reference TRBV7-9 and TRBJ1-6, is DTGVSQNPRHKITKRGQNVTFRCDPISEHNRLYWYRQTLGQGPEFLTYFQNEAQLEKSRLLSDRFSAERPKGSFSTLEIQRTEQGDSAMYLCASSFSGPNNSPLHFGNGTRLTVT.

This clonotype was counted between two and nine times. The V gene is TRBV7-2, the J gene TRBJ1-5; D unclear. The CDR3 extends over 13 amino acids. Germline lookup yields CDR1 SGHTA and CDR2 FQGNSA. V lost 5 bases and J 5 bases, leaving 10 bases between the germline ends. CDR3 region: CASSRERYQPQHF. The DNA of the CDR3 is TGTGCCAGCAGCCGAGAGAGGTATCAGCCCCAGCATTTT.

The CDR3 region is CASRSDREETQYF. The CDR3 DNA reads as TGTGCCAGCAGGTCCGACAGGGAAGAGACCCAGTACTTC. This chain uses TRBV12-3 or TRBV12-4 with TRBJ2-5, with TRBD1 matching over 7 bases. V was clipped by 6 bases and J by 3 bases; unmatched bases: 4. The CDR3 sequence is 13 residues long.

This clonotype was seen more than once but under ten times. The V call is TRBV28, the J call TRBJ2-2; D remains unclear. The CDR3 is made up of 13 amino acids. Trimming cost V 8 bases and J 3 bases, with 10 bases left between them. Germline CDR1 and CDR2: MDHEN and SYDVKM. The CDR3 DNA reads as TGTGCCAGCTGGATCCGGGACACCGGGGAGCTGTTTTTT. Its protein product is CASWIRDTGELFF.

The chain uses TRBV20-1 and TRBJ2-7; no reliable D call. Germline CDR1 and CDR2: DFQATT and SNEGSKA (reference sequence). Trimming took 5 bases from V and 4 from J, leaving 6 bases between them. There are 10 residues in the CDR3. The CDR3 nucleotides read TGCAGTGCTGTGGGATACGAGCAGTACTTC. Encoded protein: CSAVGYEQYF.

V usage is TRBV14 and J usage is TRBJ1-2; no clear D gene. The V end lost 0 bases, the J end lost 3 bases, and 5 bases lay between the germline ends. The CDR3 contains 13 residues. Germline CDR1 and CDR2: SGHDN and FVKESK. CDR3 DNA: TGTGCCAGCAGCCAAGAGAACCACTATGGCTACACCTTC. This gives the protein CASSQENHYGYTF.

This chain uses TRBV5-1 with TRBJ2-1, with 7 bases fitting TRBD1. V was clipped by 0 bases and J by 5 bases; unmatched bases: 5. CDR3 length equals 15 residues. Germline CDR1 SGHRS, CDR2 YFSETQ. CDR3 loop: CASSLEPTGDNEQFF. The CDR3 nucleotides are TGCGCCAGCAGCTTGGAGCCCACAGGGGACAATGAGCAGTTCTTC.